This T cell receptor beta chain was sequenced during a study of cytomegalovirus exposure and HLA in healthy donors (dated by TCRdb to 2016 to 2017). For the study in its entirety: In an earlier analysis of 450 to 750 of the donors, less than 350 Gb of sequence data and some 100 million unique TCR beta sequences from 150 million to 200 million T cells were reported. Approximately 300 gigabases of sequencing data and around 80 million unique TCR sequences made up an early release that covered some 640 HLA-typed donors. Of the roughly 400 genotyped donors, less than 90% were placed in the genetic ancestry cluster associated with self-reported Caucasian donors. The aim of the study was to test whether cataloging public T cell receptors could identify signatures of past pathogen exposure. The study used immunosequencing to profile the T cell repertoires of some 600 subjects and linked those repertoires to cytomegalovirus serostatus. Besides the first cohort of roughly 700 subjects, a separate validation cohort made up of 120 different subjects was used. To predict cytomegalovirus infection status, the study combined high-throughput TCR immunosequencing, statistical association of individual TCRs with disease status, and machine learning. To study patterns of TCR occurrence, a later analysis re-analyzed previously published TCR beta repertoires from around 700 donors and added high-resolution HLA genotyping. The later analysis used no new phenotypic data to find candidate immune exposures, relying instead on TCR beta sequences and their occurrence across donors. In an earlier analysis of over 550 of the donors, high-throughput TCR beta sequencing was used to judge whether each TCR beta V gene segment behaved as functional or pseudogenic. Donor age, sex, ethnicity and CMV serostatus were compiled alongside the repertoire data. A later genetic analysis used genome-wide SNP genotypes for 398 of the 666 donors, treating that subset as a discovery cohort. Every repertoire in the discovery cohort had been generated on one and the same sequencing platform. HLA typing covered class I and class II loci at four-digit resolution. Typing coverage varied by locus: roughly 629-640 donors for A, B, C, DRB1 and DQB1; around 560 for DQA1; about 570 for DPA1; more than 450 for DPB1. Because of strong linkage in the cohort, roughly five DR-DQ haplotypes were treated as single units for association and clustering. Among about 410 genotyped donors of the cohort, an average of approximately 240,000 unique TCR beta nucleotide sequences was sequenced per donor, of which approximately 19% were non-productive. What the work shows at the level of the full study, not this receptor alone: Some IMGT-functional V segments, including TRBV6-2 and TRBV6-3, could not be distinguished by the 87-base-pair reads and were therefore excluded. Several of the top co-occurrence clusters appeared to be linked to parvovirus B19, influenza, CMV and Epstein-Barr virus, according to a later analysis. It was suggested by the authors that the approach could potentially be generalized to other disease states and immunological phenotypes. In a later analysis, TCR association rates were found to vary across HLA loci, with the most associated TCRs seen for DRB1 alleles and the fewest for HLA-C alleles. In vitro tests confirmed that a few of the cytomegalovirus-associated TCR beta chains recognize cytomegalovirus antigens. In the study, some 160 TCR beta chains were listed as associated with cytomegalovirus. Linkage disequilibrium might explain the correlated functional status among segregating V segments, but an unknown experimental factor could not be ruled out. This cohort had only TCR beta chains sequenced, and the lack of alpha or paired-chain data limited which features could be detected. In an earlier analysis of approximately 590 of the donors, most TCR beta V segments appeared in productive rearrangements about 87% or about 30% of the time, broadly matching IMGT annotations. Strong co-occurrence of HLA alleles, especially DR and DQ, made assigning TCR associations to individual alleles difficult. In a later analysis, HLA-associated TCR beta chains were found to be more clonally expanded and to have lower generation probabilities than equally common non-associated chains. A further reported finding was that TCR beta sequences accurately predicted the HLA-A and HLA-B alleles for most subjects in the first cohort. The classifier was reported to diagnose cytomegalovirus status with high specificity and sensitivity in both the original cohort and the validation cohort. Most TCR sequences were seen in very few donors, while some public TCRs were found in many individuals. A later analysis associated some 17,000 TCR beta sequences with specific HLA alleles at a false discovery rate of 0.05. A later genetic analysis associated a missense DCLRE1C variant with V-gene and J-gene trimming of TCR beta chains, and an independent cohort replicated the association. Immune exposure information for the cohort was limited to CMV serostatus. The earlier analysis of about 600 of the donors excluded fewer than 20 rarely observed V segments, including chromosome 9 orphons, because counts were too low. In a later genetic analysis, fewer N-insertions in productive TCRs were reported among donors in an Asian-associated ancestry cluster than the roughly 700-donor mean. A cluster of highly shared sequence variants was judged likely to be a technical artifact of the sequencing pipeline. Because some donors lacked HLA typing at each locus, the association tests relied only on the typed subset. Presence/absence analyses assumed roughly uniform sequencing depth across donors, an assumption that may not hold. According to a later analysis, most CMV-associated TCR beta chains appeared to be HLA-restricted, and the HLA associations seemed to be driven largely by CMV exposure.

Turning to this clone: This receptor's antigen is unknown. The sample holds no much larger clone one base away, and base qualities are not on file.

In total, over 600 healthy bone marrow donors made up the cohort. All cohort members were sampled while nominally healthy, although unrecorded immune exposures were likely present. The donor tested CMV seropositive and was one of the 289 seropositive cohort members. A peripheral blood sample was collected from each donor, and TCR beta sequencing was performed on peripheral blood mononuclear cells. The Qiagen DNeasy Blood Extraction Kit was used to extract genomic DNA from the blood cell samples. After removal of 5 bases from V and 9 bases from J, the junction retains 8 bases not matched to a gene. There are 14 amino acids in the CDR3, from cysteine to phenylalanine inclusive. Only CDR3 DNA is held: 42 bases, read in frame from base 1. From a lookup of the germline V gene (reference sequence), CDR1 and CDR2 are GTSNPN and SVGIG. Libraries came from the immunoSEQ multiplex PCR assay. For the multiplex PCR, a mixture combining 60 forward primers for TCR Vbeta segments and 13 reverse primers for TCR Jbeta segments was used. The CDR3 region of rearranged TCR beta genes was amplified from genomic DNA by a multiplex PCR assay. Amplified TCR beta libraries were sequenced as 87-base-pair reads on the Illumina HiSeq System. As for how the authors treated the data: A later analysis counted about 80 million unique TCR beta chains across the approximately 700 repertoires, and some 11 million of these chains were shared by at least two donors. Raw reads were error-corrected and collapsed into unique sequences with a nearest-neighbor algorithm that merged closely related sequences to remove PCR and sequencing errors. V, D and J gene segments were assigned by aligning CDR3 sequences to IMGT reference sequences. For a sequence to be retained, a match of at least six nucleotides was required to both a V gene segment and a J gene segment. Rearrangements were called productive when the CDR3 lacked stop codons and stayed in frame with V and J; all others were non-productive. Following IMGT convention, CDR3 was defined as the stretch from the second conserved V-encoded cysteine up to the conserved J-encoded phenylalanine. The earlier analysis of 550 to 650 of the donors excluded any sequence lacking an unambiguous match to a single V gene segment. An earlier analysis of a few hundred of the donors classified V segments as functional when productive rearrangements were above 56.7% and as segregating when the standard deviation between donors was above 5%. A statistical classification framework was built to diagnose cytomegalovirus status from the catalog of TCR beta chain sequences. In a later analysis, TCR nucleotide sequences were compared against IMGT/GENE-DB human TR gene sequences so that V and J genes could be assigned. Using the TCRdist pipeline, a later analysis assigned CDR3 sequences along with most-parsimonious VDJ recombination scenarios. In a later analysis, every TCR beta chain was defined by the combination of its CDR3 amino acid sequence and its V-gene family, and reads without a unique V-gene family were dropped. In a later analysis, 500 to 650 highly shared, low-generation-probability nucleotide sequences were removed to address suspected cross-contamination and a sequencing artifact. For each public chain, a later analysis derived a clonal expansion index from normalized ranks of inferred template counts within each repertoire. Generation probabilities in a later analysis came from a VDJ recombination model fitted to out-of-frame rearrangements, and those results were checked against IGoR. In a later analysis, hypergeometric tests were used to score TCR-TCR, TCR-HLA and TCR-CMV co-occurrence, with a repertoire-size bias correction applied to TCR pairs. To estimate false discovery rates, a later analysis permuted the HLA or CMV assignments 20 times. A later analysis grouped co-occurring TCRs with DBSCAN, adding TCRdist sequence similarity when clustering within HLA-allele-positive subsets. For co-occurrence clustering, repertoires with fewer than 30,000 or more than 120,000 public chains were excluded, along with five repertoires with anomalous nucleotide sharing. The table comes from immuneACCESS by way of TCRdb, which keeps in-frame sequences with V and J called. Part of the clones is missing from these tables; in studies checked, under half for an unresolved V gene and the rest for unknown reasons. V and J calls and clone size are as listed in that table; D and trimming were resolved from the DNA. For this sample the table gives about 160,000 clones, of which 82% were detected only once. Of the sample, 0.96% is held by the ten largest clones.

This TCR came from a girl between 2 and 10 years old in good health and CMV-seropositive. The rearrangement combines TRBV30 with TRBJ1-5; 12 bases in between match TRBD1. Input material: PBMCs. CDR3 sequence: CAWSGTGGGGPQHF. The DNA sequence is given as TGTGCCTGGTCCGGGACAGGGGGCGGGGGGCCCCAGCATTTT.